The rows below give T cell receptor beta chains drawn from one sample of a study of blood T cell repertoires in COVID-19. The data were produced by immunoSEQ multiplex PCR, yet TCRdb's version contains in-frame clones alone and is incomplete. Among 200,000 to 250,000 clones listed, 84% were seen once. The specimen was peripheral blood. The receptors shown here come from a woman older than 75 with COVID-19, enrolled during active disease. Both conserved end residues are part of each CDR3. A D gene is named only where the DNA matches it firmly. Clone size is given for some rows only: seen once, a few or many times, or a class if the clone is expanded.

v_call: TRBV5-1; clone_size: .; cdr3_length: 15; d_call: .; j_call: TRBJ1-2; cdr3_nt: TGCGCCAGCAGCTTGGATCGGGGGGCGCGAGATGGCTACACCTTC; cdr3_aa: CASSLDRGARDGYTF
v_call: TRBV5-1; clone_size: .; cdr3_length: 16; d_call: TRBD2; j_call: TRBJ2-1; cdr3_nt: TGCGCCAGCAGCTACTTACTAGCGGAGCTAACCAATGAGCAGTTCTTC; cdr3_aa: CASSYLLAELTNEQFF
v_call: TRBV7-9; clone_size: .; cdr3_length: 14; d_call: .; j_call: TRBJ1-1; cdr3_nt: TGTGCCAGCAGCTCCGACGGGGTTGGCACTGAAGCTTTCTTT; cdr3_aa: CASSSDGVGTEAFF
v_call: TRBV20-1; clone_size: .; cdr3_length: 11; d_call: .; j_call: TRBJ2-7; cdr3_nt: TGCAGTGTCCCGGCAGGCTTCGAGCAGTACTTC; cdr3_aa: CSVPAGFEQYF
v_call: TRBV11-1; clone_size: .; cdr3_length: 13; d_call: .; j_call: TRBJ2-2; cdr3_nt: TGTGCCAGCAGGATGAGGGAGACCGGGGAGCTGTTTTTT; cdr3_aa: CASRMRETGELFF
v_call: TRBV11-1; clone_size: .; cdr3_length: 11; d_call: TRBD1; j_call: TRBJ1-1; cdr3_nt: TGTGCCAGCAGCCGGGACAGGTTAGCTTTCTTT; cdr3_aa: CASSRDRLAFF
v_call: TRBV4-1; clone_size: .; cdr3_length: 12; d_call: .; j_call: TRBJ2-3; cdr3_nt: TGCGCCAGCAGCCAAGGGGGAGGCCCCCTGGGTTTT; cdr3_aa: CASSQGGGPLGF
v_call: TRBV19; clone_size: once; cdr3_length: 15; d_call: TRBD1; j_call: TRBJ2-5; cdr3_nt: TGTGCCAGTAGCATAAGTGCGGGACAGGGGAAGACCCAGTACTTC; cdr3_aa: CASSISAGQGKTQYF
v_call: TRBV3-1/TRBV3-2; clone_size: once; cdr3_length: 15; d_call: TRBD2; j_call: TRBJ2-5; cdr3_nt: TGTGCCAGCAGCCCTCTAGCGGGAGTCAGAGAGACCCAGTACTTC; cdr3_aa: CASSPLAGVRETQYF
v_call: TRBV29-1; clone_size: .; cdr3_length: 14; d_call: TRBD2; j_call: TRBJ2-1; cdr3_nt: TGCAGCGTTGAAATAGCGGGAGTGATCAATGAGCAGTTCTTC; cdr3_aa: CSVEIAGVINEQFF
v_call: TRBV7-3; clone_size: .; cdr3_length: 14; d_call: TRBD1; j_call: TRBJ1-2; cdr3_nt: TGTGCCAGCAGCTTAGACAGGGACAACTATGGCTACACCTTC; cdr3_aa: CASSLDRDNYGYTF
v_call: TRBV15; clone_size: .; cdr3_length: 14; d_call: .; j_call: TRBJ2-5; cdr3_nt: TGTGCCACCACCCCGGGGTGGGATGGGGAGACCCAGTACTTC; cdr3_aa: CATTPGWDGETQYF
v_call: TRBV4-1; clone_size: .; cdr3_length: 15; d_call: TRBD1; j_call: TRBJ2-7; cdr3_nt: TGCGCCAGCAGCCAAGACCCCGACAGGGTCAAACCGCAGTACTTC; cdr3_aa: CASSQDPDRVKPQYF
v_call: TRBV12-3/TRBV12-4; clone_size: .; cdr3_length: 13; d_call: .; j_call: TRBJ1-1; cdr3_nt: TGTGCCAGCAGTACCAGGGGCGGCACTGAAGCTTTCTTT; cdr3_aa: CASSTRGGTEAFF
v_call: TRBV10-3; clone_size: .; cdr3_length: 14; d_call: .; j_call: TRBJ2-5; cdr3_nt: TGTGCCATCAAGCCTGGGGGCGGAGAAGAGACCCAGTACTTC; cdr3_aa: CAIKPGGGEETQYF
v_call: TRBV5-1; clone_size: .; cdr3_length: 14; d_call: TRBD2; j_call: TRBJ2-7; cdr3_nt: TGCGCCAGCAGCGCGGACTGGGAGGGCGGCGAGCAGTACTTC; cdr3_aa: CASSADWEGGEQYF
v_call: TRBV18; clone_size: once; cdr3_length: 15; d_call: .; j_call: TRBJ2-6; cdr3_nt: TGTGCCAGCTCAGCGGCCCAGGGTGGGGCCAACGTCCTGACTTTC; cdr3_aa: CASSAAQGGANVLTF
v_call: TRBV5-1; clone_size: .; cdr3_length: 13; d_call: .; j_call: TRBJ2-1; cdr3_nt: TGCGCCAGCGGTTGGACAACCTACAATGAGCAGTTCTTC; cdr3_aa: CASGWTTYNEQFF
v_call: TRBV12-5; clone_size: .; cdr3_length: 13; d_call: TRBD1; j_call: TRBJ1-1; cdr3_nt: TGTGCTAGTGGTCCGGGACAGCGATCTGAAGCTTTCTTT; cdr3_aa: CASGPGQRSEAFF
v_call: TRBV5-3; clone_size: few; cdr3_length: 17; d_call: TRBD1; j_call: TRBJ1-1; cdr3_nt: TGTGCCAGAAGCCCCCAGCGACAGGGGCACCGTTGGACTGAAGCTTTCTTT; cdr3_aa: CARSPQRQGHRWTEAFF
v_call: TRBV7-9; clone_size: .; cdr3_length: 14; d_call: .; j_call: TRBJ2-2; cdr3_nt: TGTGCCAGCAGCCCGACAGGGAACACCGGGGAGCTGTTTTTT; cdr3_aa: CASSPTGNTGELFF
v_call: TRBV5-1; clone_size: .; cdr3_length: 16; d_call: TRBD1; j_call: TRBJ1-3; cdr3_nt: TGCGCCAGCAGTAGGGAAACGGGACAGGGTGGAAACACCATATATTTT; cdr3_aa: CASSRETGQGGNTIYF
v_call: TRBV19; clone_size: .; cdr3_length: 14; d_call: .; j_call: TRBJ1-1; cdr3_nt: TGTGCCAGTAGTGGCGGGGTGAGGGACACTGAAGCTTTCTTT; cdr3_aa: CASSGGVRDTEAFF
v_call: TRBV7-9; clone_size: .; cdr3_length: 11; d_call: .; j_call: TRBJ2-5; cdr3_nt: TGTGCCAGCAGCTTACTAGAGACCCAGTACTTC; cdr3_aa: CASSLLETQYF
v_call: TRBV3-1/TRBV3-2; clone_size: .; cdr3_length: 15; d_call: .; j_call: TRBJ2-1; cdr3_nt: TGTGCCAGCAGCCACGGACAGTCGGTCTACAATGAGCAGTTCTTC; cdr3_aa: CASSHGQSVYNEQFF
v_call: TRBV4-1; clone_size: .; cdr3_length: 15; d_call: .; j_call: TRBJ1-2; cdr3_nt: TGCGCCAGCAGCTCCATGGGGGGGGCTAACTATGGCTACACCTTC; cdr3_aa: CASSSMGGANYGYTF
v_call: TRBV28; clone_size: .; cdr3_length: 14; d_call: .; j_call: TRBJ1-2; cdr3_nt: TGTGCCAGCAGTTTGGGACTGAATGCCTATGGCTACACCTTC; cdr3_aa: CASSLGLNAYGYTF
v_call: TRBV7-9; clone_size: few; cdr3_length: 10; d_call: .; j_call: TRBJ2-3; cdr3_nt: TGTGCCAGCATCGGTAATACGCAGTATTTT; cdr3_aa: CASIGNTQYF
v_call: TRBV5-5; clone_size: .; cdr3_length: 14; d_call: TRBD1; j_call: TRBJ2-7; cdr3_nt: TGTGCCAGCATCCGAGGGACAGGGAGCAACGAGCAGTACTTC; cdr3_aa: CASIRGTGSNEQYF
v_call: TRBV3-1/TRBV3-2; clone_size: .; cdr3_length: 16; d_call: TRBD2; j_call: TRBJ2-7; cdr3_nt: TGTGCCAGCAGCCCCACCGGACTAGCGGGAGCCCTCGAGCAGTACTTC; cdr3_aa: CASSPTGLAGALEQYF
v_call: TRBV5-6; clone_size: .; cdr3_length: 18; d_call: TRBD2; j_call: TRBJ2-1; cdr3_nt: TGTGCCAGCAGCCTCAGGACTAGCGGGAAAGACTTCTACAATGAGCAGTTCTTC; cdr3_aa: CASSLRTSGKDFYNEQFF
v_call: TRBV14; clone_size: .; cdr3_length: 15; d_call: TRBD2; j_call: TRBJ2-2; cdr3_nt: TGTGCCAGCAGCCCGGGGAGGGGTATTGCCGGGGAGCTGTTTTTT; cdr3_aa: CASSPGRGIAGELFF
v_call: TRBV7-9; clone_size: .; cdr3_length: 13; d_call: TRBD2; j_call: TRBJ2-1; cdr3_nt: TGTGCCAGCAACGCGACTAGCGGGGGGGCCCGGTTCTTC; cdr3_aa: CASNATSGGARFF
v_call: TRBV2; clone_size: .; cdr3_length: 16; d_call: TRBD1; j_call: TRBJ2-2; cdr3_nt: TGTGCCAGCAGCAGGGTTGGGACAGGGAACACCGGGGAGCTGTTTTTT; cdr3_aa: CASSRVGTGNTGELFF
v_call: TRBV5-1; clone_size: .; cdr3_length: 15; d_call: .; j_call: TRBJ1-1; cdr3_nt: TGCGCCAGCAGCTTGGCCGCGAGGTTGGACACTGAAGCTTTCTTT; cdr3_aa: CASSLAARLDTEAFF
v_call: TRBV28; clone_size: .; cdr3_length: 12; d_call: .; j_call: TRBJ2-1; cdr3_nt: TGTGCCAGCAATCCGTCCTACAATGAGCAGTTCTTC; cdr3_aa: CASNPSYNEQFF
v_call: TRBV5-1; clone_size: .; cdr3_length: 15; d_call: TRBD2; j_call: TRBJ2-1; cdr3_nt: TGCGCCAGCAGCTTGGAGCGGGGGGGAGTCAATGAGCAGTTCTTC; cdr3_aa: CASSLERGGVNEQFF
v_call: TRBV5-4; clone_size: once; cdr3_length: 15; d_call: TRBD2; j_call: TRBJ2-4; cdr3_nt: TGTGCCAGCAGCCTACCGGGACTAGCGGAAAACATTCAGTACTTC; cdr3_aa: CASSLPGLAENIQYF
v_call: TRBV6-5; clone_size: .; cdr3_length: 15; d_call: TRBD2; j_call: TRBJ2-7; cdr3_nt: TGTGCCAGCAGCCGGGGGGGACAATATCCTTACGAGCAGTACTTC; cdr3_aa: CASSRGGQYPYEQYF
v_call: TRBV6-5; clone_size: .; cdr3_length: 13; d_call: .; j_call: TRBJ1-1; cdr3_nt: TGTGCCAGCAGGCAGGGTACCCCCCCTGAAGCTTTCTTT; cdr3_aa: CASRQGTPPEAFF
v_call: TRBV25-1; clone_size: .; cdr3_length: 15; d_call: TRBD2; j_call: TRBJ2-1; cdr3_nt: TGTGCCAGCAGTGAGCTGCTAGCGGGGTATGATGAGCAGTTCTTC; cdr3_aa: CASSELLAGYDEQFF
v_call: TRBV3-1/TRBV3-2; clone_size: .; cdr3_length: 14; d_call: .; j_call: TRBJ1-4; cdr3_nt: TGTGCCAGCAGCCAAGATCTTTCTAGTGAAAAACTGTTTTTT; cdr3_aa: CASSQDLSSEKLFF
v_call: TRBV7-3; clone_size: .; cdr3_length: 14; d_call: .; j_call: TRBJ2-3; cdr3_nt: TGTGCCAGCAGCTTCGACAGCCGCACAGATACGCAGTATTTT; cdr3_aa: CASSFDSRTDTQYF
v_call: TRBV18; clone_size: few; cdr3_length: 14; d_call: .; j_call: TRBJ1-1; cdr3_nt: TGTGCCAGCTCACCCGACAGGTTTGTGACTGAAGCTTTCTTT; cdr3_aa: CASSPDRFVTEAFF
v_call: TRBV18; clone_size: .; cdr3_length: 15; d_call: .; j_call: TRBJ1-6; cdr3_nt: TGTGCCAGCTCACCCCAGGATTTCACGGCCTCACCCCTCCACTTT; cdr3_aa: CASSPQDFTASPLHF
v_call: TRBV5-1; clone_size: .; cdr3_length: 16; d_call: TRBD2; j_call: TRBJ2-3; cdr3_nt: TGCGCCAGCAGCCCCGGGACTACCATAAGCACAGATACGCAGTATTTT; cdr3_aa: CASSPGTTISTDTQYF
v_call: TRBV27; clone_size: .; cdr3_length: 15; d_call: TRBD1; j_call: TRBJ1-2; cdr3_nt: TGTGCCAGCAGTTTAAACGGCTTCACAGGGGATGGCTACACCTTC; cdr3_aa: CASSLNGFTGDGYTF
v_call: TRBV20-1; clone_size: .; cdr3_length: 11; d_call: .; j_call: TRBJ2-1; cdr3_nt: TGCAGTGCCGTACAGGGCAATGAGCAGTTCTTC; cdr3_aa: CSAVQGNEQFF
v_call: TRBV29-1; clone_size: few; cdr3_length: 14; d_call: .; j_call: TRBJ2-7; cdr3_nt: TGCAGCGTTGGTCCGGGACTCAACCCCTCCGAGCAGTACTTC; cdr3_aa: CSVGPGLNPSEQYF
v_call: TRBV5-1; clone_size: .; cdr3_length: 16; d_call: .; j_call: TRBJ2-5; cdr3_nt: TGCGCCAGCAGCCAGGGGGCTAGCGGAAAACAAGAGACCCAGTACTTC; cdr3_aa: CASSQGASGKQETQYF
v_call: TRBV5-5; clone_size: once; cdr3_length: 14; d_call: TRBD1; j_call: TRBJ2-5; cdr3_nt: TGTGCCAGCAGCCCAGGGACAGGGGAAGAGACCCAGTACTTC; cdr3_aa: CASSPGTGEETQYF
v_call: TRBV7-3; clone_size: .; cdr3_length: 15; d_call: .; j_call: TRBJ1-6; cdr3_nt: TGTGCCAGCAGCTTAACCCACAGTTATAATTCACCCCTCCACTTT; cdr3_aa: CASSLTHSYNSPLHF
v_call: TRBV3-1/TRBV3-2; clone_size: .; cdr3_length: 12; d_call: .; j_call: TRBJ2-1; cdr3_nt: TGTGCCAGCAGCCAATTGAGGAGGGAGCAGTTCTTC; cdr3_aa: CASSQLRREQFF
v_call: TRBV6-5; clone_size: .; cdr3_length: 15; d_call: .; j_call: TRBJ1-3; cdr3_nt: TGTGCCAGCAGGACCGACAGGAACTCTGGAAACACCATATATTTT; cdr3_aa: CASRTDRNSGNTIYF
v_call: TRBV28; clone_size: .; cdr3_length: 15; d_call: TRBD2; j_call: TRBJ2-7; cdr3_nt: TGTGCCAGCAGTTTGGGACTAGCGGGAGTTGACGAGCAGTACTTC; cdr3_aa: CASSLGLAGVDEQYF
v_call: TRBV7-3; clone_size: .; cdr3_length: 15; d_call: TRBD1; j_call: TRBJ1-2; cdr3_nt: TGTGCCAGCAGCCCGCAAGGACAGGGCCTATATGGCTACACCTTC; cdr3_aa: CASSPQGQGLYGYTF
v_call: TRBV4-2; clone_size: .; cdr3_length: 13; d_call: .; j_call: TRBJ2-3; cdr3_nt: TGTGCCAGCAGCCAAGCTTACTCCCCTACGCAGTATTTT; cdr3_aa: CASSQAYSPTQYF